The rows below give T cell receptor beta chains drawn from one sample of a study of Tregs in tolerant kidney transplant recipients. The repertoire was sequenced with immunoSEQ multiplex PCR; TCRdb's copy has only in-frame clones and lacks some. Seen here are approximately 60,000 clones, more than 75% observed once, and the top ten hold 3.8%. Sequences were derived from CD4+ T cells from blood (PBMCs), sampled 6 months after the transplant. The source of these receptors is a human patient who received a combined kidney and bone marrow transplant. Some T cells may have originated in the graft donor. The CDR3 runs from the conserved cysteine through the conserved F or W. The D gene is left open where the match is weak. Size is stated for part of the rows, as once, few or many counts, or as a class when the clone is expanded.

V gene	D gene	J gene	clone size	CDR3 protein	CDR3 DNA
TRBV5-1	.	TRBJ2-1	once	CASSPGTGYNEQFF	TGCGCCAGCAGCCCCGGGACTGGATACAATGAGCAGTTCTTC
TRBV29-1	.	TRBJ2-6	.	CSVQVSGANVLTF	TGCAGCGTCCAGGTTTCTGGGGCCAACGTCCTGACTTTC
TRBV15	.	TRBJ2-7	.	CATSRDLNSGRRLYEQYF	TGTGCCACCAGCAGAGATCTTAACAGCGGCAGGAGGCTTTACGAGCAGTACTTC
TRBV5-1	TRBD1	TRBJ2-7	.	CASSYLDRAAYEQYF	TGCGCCAGCTCCTATCTCGACAGGGCTGCCTACGAGCAGTACTTC
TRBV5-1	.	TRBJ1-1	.	CASSSNTEAFF	TGCGCCAGCAGCTCAAACACTGAAGCTTTCTTT
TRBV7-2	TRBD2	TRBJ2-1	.	CASSLEGSGLAGAEFF	TGTGCCAGCAGCTTAGAGGGAAGTGGACTAGCGGGAGCCGAGTTCTTC
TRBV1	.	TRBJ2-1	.	CTSSQGLALYNEQFF	TGCACCAGCAGCCAAGGACTAGCCCTCTACAATGAGCAGTTCTTC
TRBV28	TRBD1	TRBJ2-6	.	CASSPQGAGANVLTF	TGTGCCAGCAGTCCGCAGGGGGCTGGGGCCAACGTCCTGACTTTC
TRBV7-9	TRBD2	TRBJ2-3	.	CASSLSRVSGGAETDTQYF	TGTGCCAGCAGCTTGAGTAGGGTGAGCGGGGGGGCAGAAACAGATACGCAGTATTTT
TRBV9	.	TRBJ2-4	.	CASSPSGAKNIQYF	TGTGCCAGCAGTCCTAGTGGGGCCAAAAACATTCAGTACTTC
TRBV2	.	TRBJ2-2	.	CASQTTLGGELFF	TGTGCCTCCCAGACTACCCTTGGAGGGGAGCTGTTTTTT
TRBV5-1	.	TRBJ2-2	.	CASSLRGATGELFF	TGCGCCAGCAGCTTGCGGGGGGCGACCGGGGAGCTGTTTTTT
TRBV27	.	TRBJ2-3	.	CASSWEPTDTDTQYF	TGTGCCAGCAGTTGGGAGCCTACGGACACAGATACGCAGTATTTT
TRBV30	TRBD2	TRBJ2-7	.	CAWSRSIPGLAGVGSYEQYF	TGTGCCTGGAGTCGTTCAATCCCGGGACTAGCGGGAGTAGGTTCCTACGAGCAGTACTTC
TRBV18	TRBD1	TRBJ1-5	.	CASSPLEGGQPQHF	TGTGCCAGCTCACCACTGGAAGGGGGCCAGCCCCAGCATTTT
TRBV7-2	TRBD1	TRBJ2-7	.	CASSLVGTGNGEQYF	TGTGCCAGCAGCTTAGTGGGGACAGGGAATGGCGAGCAGTACTTC
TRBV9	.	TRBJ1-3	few	CASSPIGGTGNTIYF	TGTGCCAGCAGCCCCATCGGGGGTACCGGAAACACCATATATTTT
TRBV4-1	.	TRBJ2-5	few	CASSLTEGQETQYF	TGCGCCAGCAGCCTGACGGAGGGGCAAGAGACCCAGTACTTC
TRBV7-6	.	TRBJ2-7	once	CASSLDSLYEQYF	TGTGCCAGCAGCTTGGACAGTCTCTACGAGCAGTACTTC
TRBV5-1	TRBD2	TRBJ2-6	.	CASSPPFGTGTSGFSGANVLTF	TGCGCCAGCAGCCCTCCTTTTGGTACCGGGACTAGCGGGTTCTCTGGGGCCAACGTCCTGACTTTC
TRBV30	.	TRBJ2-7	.	CAWSGGHYEQYF	TGTGCCTGGAGCGGGGGGCATTACGAGCAGTACTTC
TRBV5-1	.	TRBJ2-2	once	CASSFKEAGELFF	TGCGCCAGCAGCTTCAAGGAGGCCGGGGAGCTGTTTTTT
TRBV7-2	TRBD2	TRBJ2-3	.	CASSPTSGGFTDTQYF	TGTGCCAGCAGCCCGACTAGCGGGGGCTTCACAGATACGCAGTATTTT
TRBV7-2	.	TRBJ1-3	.	CASSLTGFGNTIYF	TGTGCCAGCAGCTTAACGGGGTTTGGAAACACCATATATTTT
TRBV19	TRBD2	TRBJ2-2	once	CASSTGLAGNTGELFF	TGTGCCAGTAGTACAGGACTAGCGGGGAACACCGGGGAGCTGTTTTTT
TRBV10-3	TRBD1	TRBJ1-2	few	CAISEDRDYGYTF	TGTGCCATCAGTGAGGACAGGGACTATGGCTACACCTTC
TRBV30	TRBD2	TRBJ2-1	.	CAWSFSGLAHYNEQFF	TGTGCCTGGAGTTTTTCCGGACTAGCGCACTACAATGAGCAGTTCTTC
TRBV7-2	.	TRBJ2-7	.	CASSLGRGIHEQYF	TGTGCCAGCAGCTTAGGCAGGGGAATCCACGAGCAGTACTTC
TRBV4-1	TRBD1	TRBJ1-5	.	CASSPRQGANNQPQHF	TGCGCCAGCAGCCCTCGACAGGGGGCCAATAATCAGCCCCAGCATTTT
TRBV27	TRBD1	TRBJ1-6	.	CASSLVDRGLDNSPLHF	TGTGCCAGCAGTTTAGTGGACAGGGGGCTGGATAATTCCCCCCTCCACTTT
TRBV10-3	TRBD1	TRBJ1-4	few	CAISAGTGDEKLFF	TGTGCCATCAGCGCCGGGACAGGGGATGAAAAACTGTTTTTT
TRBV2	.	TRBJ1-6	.	CASSRQTNSPLHF	TGTGCCAGCAGCAGACAGACGAATTCCCCCCTCCACTTT
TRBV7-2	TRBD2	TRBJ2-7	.	CASSPTSGGAYEQYF	TGTGCCAGCAGCCCGACTAGCGGGGGAGCTTACGAGCAGTACTTC
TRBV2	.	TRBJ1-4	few	CASTRTPSNEKLFF	TGTGCCAGCACCCGAACACCATCTAATGAAAAACTGTTTTTT
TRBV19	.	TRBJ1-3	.	CASSLTGTGNTIYF	TGTGCCAGTTCCTTAACAGGGACGGGAAACACCATATATTTT
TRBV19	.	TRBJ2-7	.	CASSQDSVGAREQYF	TGTGCCAGTAGCCAGGACTCAGTGGGGGCGCGAGAGCAGTACTTC
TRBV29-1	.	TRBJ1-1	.	CSAYPDLNTEAFF	TGCAGCGCCTACCCCGATCTGAACACTGAAGCTTTCTTT
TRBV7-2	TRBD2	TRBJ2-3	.	CASSLGATSGPTDTQYF	TGTGCCAGCAGCTTAGGTGCGACTAGCGGGCCCACAGATACGCAGTATTTT
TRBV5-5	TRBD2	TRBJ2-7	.	CASSQGRTSGRGPYEQYF	TGTGCCAGCAGCCAGGGGCGGACTAGCGGGAGGGGGCCCTACGAGCAGTACTTC
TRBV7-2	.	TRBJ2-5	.	CASNKQGVQETQYF	TGTGCCAGCAATAAACAGGGCGTCCAAGAGACCCAGTACTTC
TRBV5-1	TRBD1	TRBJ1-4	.	CASSRGQNNEKLFF	TGCGCCAGCAGCAGGGGACAGAATAATGAAAAACTGTTTTTT
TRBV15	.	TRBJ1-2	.	CATSEANYGYTF	TGTGCCACCAGCGAGGCAAACTATGGCTACACCTTC
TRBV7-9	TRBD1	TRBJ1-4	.	CASSSLAPGQGFEKLFF	TGTGCCAGCAGCTCCCTAGCTCCGGGACAGGGGTTTGAAAAACTGTTTTTT
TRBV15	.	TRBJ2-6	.	CATSRGSLSSGANVLTF	TGTGCCACCAGCAGAGGGTCCCTTAGCTCTGGGGCCAACGTCCTGACTTTC
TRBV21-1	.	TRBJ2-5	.	CASSVRGTSQETQYF	TGTGCCAGCAGCGTACGAGGAACCAGCCAAGAGACCCAGTACTTC
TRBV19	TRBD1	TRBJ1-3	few	CASSRSGTELLSSGNTIYF	TGTGCCAGTAGCCGCTCCGGGACAGAATTACTGAGCTCTGGAAACACCATATATTTT
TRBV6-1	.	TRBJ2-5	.	CASRRSGWEETQYF	TGTGCCAGCAGACGGTCAGGGTGGGAAGAGACCCAGTACTTC